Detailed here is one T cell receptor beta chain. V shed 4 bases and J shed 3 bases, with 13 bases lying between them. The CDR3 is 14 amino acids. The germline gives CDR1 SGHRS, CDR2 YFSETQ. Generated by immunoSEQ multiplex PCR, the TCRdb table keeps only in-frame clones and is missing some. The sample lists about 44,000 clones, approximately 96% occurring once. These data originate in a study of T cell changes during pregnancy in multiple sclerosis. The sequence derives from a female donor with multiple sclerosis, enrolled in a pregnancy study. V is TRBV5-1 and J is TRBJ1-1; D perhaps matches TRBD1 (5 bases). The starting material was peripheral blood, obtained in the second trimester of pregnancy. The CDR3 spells CASSPRQSYTEAFF. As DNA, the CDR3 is TGCGCCAGCAGCCCCCGACAGTCTTACACTGAAGCTTTCTTT.